The sequence of this T cell receptor beta chain was determined in a study of regulatory T cells in long-lasting Graves disease (dated by TCRdb to about 2021). Some background on the complete study: Antithyroid drugs had been taken for less than 3 months by newly diagnosed Graves' disease patients. This study used TCR sequencing and RNA sequencing of peripheral blood to compare persistent Graves' disease patients against newly diagnosed Graves' disease patients. The study took place in China and was registered as a clinical trial. TCR sequencing covered roughly 13 persistent and approximately 20 newly diagnosed Graves' disease patients, 33 samples in total. General findings and caveats noted by the study authors: Persistent Graves' disease patients showed lower TCR Shannon entropy and fewer highly expanded clones than newly diagnosed patients, suggesting clonal expansion. Patients with persistent disease shared more public clonotypes (about 3,000) than newly diagnosed patients did (about 1,000). TRBV28, TRBJ1-2 and TRBJ2-5 were preferentially used in persistent disease, while TRBV20-1 and TRBJ2-1 were favored in newly diagnosed disease. Sequencing and analysis were limited to the TCR beta chain. Only peripheral blood was studied, because thyroid tissue, the primary lesion, was inaccessible. The authors noted that the small sample size was a limitation that may lower accuracy.

The library was built by means of multiplex PCR. TCRdb lists the instrument as Illumina HiSeq 4000. iRepertoire HTBI primers and Arm-PCR amplification of CDR3 regions were used to construct TCR beta libraries. PCR products were gel purified before sequencing. The authors' analysis ran thus. Gene usage analysis of CDR3 amino acid clonotypes used the approximately 62 TRBV and some 13 TRBJ segments found across samples. COPE and FqMerger were used to merge filtered high-quality paired reads into contigs. BLAST was used to align contigs to IMGT TRBV, TRBD and TRBJ reference genes, and CDR3 was defined according to IMGT. Any clonotype with a frequency above 0.1% was classified as a highly expanded clone. Repertoire diversity was measured by Shannon entropy, and V-J evenness by the Gini coefficient. A clonotype found in more than one individual was treated as public. The public reads were quality trimmed at Q25 with fastp and then assembled into clones with MiXCR by TCRdb, keeping productive beta chains. Each entry merges the rows of one CDR3 protein and shows their most common DNA and genes. TCRdb's processing, not the authors', yielded these V and J calls. For this sample the table gives approximately 470,000 distinct CDR3 sequences, of which 16% were detected only once. The ten largest clones take up roughly an eighth of the sample.

The time point label on this specimen signifies: newly diagnosed GD, antithyroid drugs for less than 3 months. For both TCR sequencing and RNA sequencing, RNA was extracted from PBMCs using TRIzol. The diagnosis of Graves' disease was made according to American Thyroid Association guidelines. Patients were recruited from an endocrinology department in Xi'an, China. Each patient gave 9 to 10 milliliters of peripheral blood, collected in an EDTA anticoagulant tube. Ficoll Paque Plus density gradient separation was used to isolate PBMCs, and no further T cell sorting was performed. An Agilent 2100 Bioanalyzer and agarose gel were used to assess RNA quality, and a NanoDrop 2000 was used to measure RNA concentration. The CDR3 starts with the cysteine, ends with the phenylalanine, and has 11 residues. The CDR3 DNA has 33 bases and is translated from base 1. Cut back by 4 bases and 3 bases, the V and J ends lie 3 bases apart. The germline V gene sets CDR1 to SNHLY and CDR2 to FYNNEI.

This clonotype was counted at least ten times. Its target antigen remains unknown. No much larger clone exists at a distance of one base, and base qualities are not known. This sample was shared with a second study, whose subject was T cells in Graves' hyperthyroidism and ophthalmopathy. That second publication adds: Stable Graves' hyperthyroidism was defined as the absence of progression to ophthalmopathy over 18 months of follow-up. Hyperthyroidism patients were newly diagnosed, had a disease duration of under 2 months, and were aged 18 to 65 years. Any patient with an uncontrolled infection, another autoimmune disease, pregnancy or lactation was excluded. Diagnoses relied on clinical symptoms, serum thyroxine and TRAb, thyroid ultrasound and orbital computed tomography. For the first round of RT-PCR on the TCR CDR3, the HTBI primer set was used together with the Qiagen OneStep RT-PCR kit. Most expanded thyroid clonotypes (frequency above 0.001) were also detected in blood, suggesting blood repertoires may reflect thyroid immune responses. A 13 V-J signature model separated ophthalmopathy from stable hyperthyroidism, with 87.88% sensitivity and 81.08% specificity in cross-validation and 80%/75% in testing. During validation, the model predicted progression to ophthalmopathy a median of roughly 7.1 months ahead of onset, with almost 71% sensitivity and 72% to 85% specificity. A discovery cohort of roughly 96 patients, roughly 45 with Graves' ophthalmopathy and under 60 with stable Graves' hyperthyroidism, was used to find distinguishing TCR V-J signatures. Whether ophthalmopathy could be predicted prospectively was tested in an independent validation cohort made up of 18 hyperthyroidism patients plus 17 patients who later progressed to ophthalmopathy. The 85 to 100 discovery patients were randomly split 7:3 into training and test sets. Thyroid tissue and blood T-cell repertoires from more than 5 Graves' hyperthyroidism patients were also compared in the study. Once sampling was done, hyperthyroidism patients were given methimazole at a starting dose of 30 mg daily, whereas ophthalmopathy patients were given high-dose intravenous methylprednisolone. A second multiplex PCR round built the libraries, followed by size selection and purification. The libraries were sequenced on an Illumina HiSeq2000 using paired-end 100 bp reads. SOAPnuke was used to process the raw data, throwing out any read that contained adapters or uncalled bases, had a mean Phred below 15, or lacked an exact constant-primer or identifier match. COPE v1.2.5 was used to merge the high-quality paired reads, and each unique nucleotide sequence was defined as a clonotype. MiTCR v1.1 was used to align the clonotypes against IMGT TRBV, TRBD and TRBJ reference segments. The analysis was restricted to V-J combinations with a frequency above 0.0001, which together covered roughly 99% of the repertoires. A TCS score was defined as the ratio of F50 (clonal expansion) to E x V (chaos), with BLOSUM62-based TCRdist applied between CDR3 peptides within each V-J. Welch's t-statistics and random forest reduced roughly 530 V-J features to fewer than 15, which were used in a naive Bayes classifier (R e1071). Sample size was not statistically predetermined, and blinding of investigators to group allocation was not performed. The paper describes TCR Vbeta CDR3 sequencing of about 140 peripheral blood samples, made up of 43 ophthalmopathy patients, roughly 72 hyperthyroidism patients and 17 progressor patients.

The sequencing used peripheral blood mononuclear cells (PBMCs), collected at new diagnosis, from a patient treated with antithyroid drugs. Recombination joined TRBV2 with TRBJ2-5, with no confident D gene call. This TCR was sampled from a man aged 40-49 years with Graves disease. Donor details come from another sample of the same person, matched by shared clones. The DNA sequence is as follows: TGTGCCAGCAGTGGGGAAGAGACCCAGTACTTC. This translates into CASSGEETQYF.